These 13 T cell receptor beta chains share one sample of origin, sequenced in a study of T-cell reconstitution after alpha-beta-depleted transplantation in children. TCRbeta library preparation incorporated unique molecular identifiers. TCRdb re-called the PCR reads with MiXCR, one entry per CDR3 protein. The table shows more than 100,000 distinct CDR3 sequences, with under 25% occurring only once. The sample in question was PBMCs, mostly from graft donor cells, obtained 180 days after TCRalphabeta/CD19-depleted stem cell transplant. The receptors stem from a male patient aged 2 to 10 who had a stem cell transplant for chronic granulomatous disease, so the T cells may come from the graft donor.

This clonotype was counted ten times or more. V is TRBV7-8 and J is TRBJ2-5, with D hard to call. CDR1 is SGHVS, CDR2 FQNEAQ, per germline. There are 16 residues in the CDR3. Trimming stripped 2 bases from V and 2 bases from J, with 15 bases between. CDR3 DNA: TGTGCCAGCAGCTTACCGTCAGAGTCAAATCAAGAGACCCAGTACTTC. Amino acid sequence: CASSLPSESNQETQYF.

The chain couples TRBV12-3 or TRBV12-4 to TRBJ2-7; 10 bases are a match to TRBD1. V shed 6 bases and J 5 bases; nucleotides not matched to a gene: 7. The CDR3 extends over 14 amino acids. The chain's CDR3 is CASSQDRGPNEQYF. Written as DNA, the CDR3 is TGTGCCAGCAGCCAAGACAGGGGGCCTAACGAGCAGTACTTC.

The sample holds one count of this clonotype. CDR3 bases: TGTGCCACCAGCAGAGATAGGGTGAAGCTGTTTTTT. This gives the protein CATSRDRVKLFF. V is TRBV15 and J is TRBJ2-2; D unclear. Trimming removed 0 bases at V and 12 bases at J, with 8 bases between. CDR3 length: 12 residues. Germline V CDR1 and CDR2: LNHNV, YYDKDF (reference sequence). The full variable domain, in which reference TRBV15 and TRBJ2-2 provide the parts outside the CDR3, is DAMVIQNPRYQVTQFGKPVTLSCSQTLNHNVMYWYQQKSSQAPKLLFHYYDKDFNNEADTPDNFQSRRPNTSFCFLDIRSPGLGDTAMYLCATSRDRVKLFFGEGSRLTVL.

This clonotype has at least ten counts. This chain uses TRBV20-1 with TRBJ2-1; either TRBD1 or TRBD2 may supply D (6 bases each). The germline gives CDR1 DFQATT, CDR2 SNEGSKA (reference sequence). V was clipped by 3 bases and J by 3 bases, with 9 bases between them. This CDR3 spans 13 amino acids. CDR3 sequence reads: CSASGGHYNEQFF. DNA for the CDR3: TGCAGTGCTAGCGGGGGCCACTACAATGAGCAGTTCTTC.

This clonotype was found many times. J is TRBJ2-5 and V is TRBV20-1; 9 nucleotides match TRBD1. The V segment lost 3 bases and the J segment 2 bases; nucleotides outside the gene matches: 1. Germline V gives CDR1 DFQATT, CDR2 SNEGSKA (reference sequence). The CDR3 spans 13 residues. CDR3 sequence (DNA): TGCAGTGCTAGGGGACAGGGTCAAGAGACCCAGTACTTC. Its protein is CSARGQGQETQYF.

V gene TRBV12-3 or TRBV12-4 combines with J gene TRBJ2-3; 14 nucleotides agree with TRBD2. The length of the CDR3 is 18 residues. V lost 5 bases, J lost 1 base, and 8 bases stayed unmatched. CDR3 nucleotide sequence: TGTGCCAGCAGTCGACTAGCGGGAGGGTATGGGGGCACAGATACGCAGTATTTT. Protein: CASSRLAGGYGGTDTQYF.

The rearrangement joins TRBV12-3 or TRBV12-4 to TRBJ2-1, with 12 bases lining up with TRBD2. Losses at the gene ends were 11 bases for V and 9 bases for J; bases not matched to a gene: 5. This CDR3 spans 12 amino acids. The CDR3 coding sequence is TGTGCCTCGCTAGCGGGGGGGTTTGAGCAGTTCTTC. Amino acids: CASLAGGFEQFF.

The CDR3 loop reads CAWSLDRPRYNEQFF. The CDR3 DNA is TGTGCCTGGAGTCTCGACAGACCCAGATACAATGAGCAGTTCTTC. The chain combines TRBV30 with TRBJ2-1, with D possibly matching TRBD1 (5 bases). This CDR3 spans 15 amino acids. V gave up 2 bases and J gave up 4 bases, with 15 bases separating them. Germline V gene data show CDR1 as GTSNPN and CDR2 as SVGIG (reference sequence).

This clonotype was observed a few times. This chain connects TRBV25-1 to TRBJ1-3; 9 bases match TRBD1. The germline V gene has CDR1 MGHDK and CDR2 SYGVNS. With V trimmed by 6 bases and J by 16 bases, 7 bases remained unmatched. The CDR3 sequence is 11 residues long. Written as DNA, the CDR3 is TGTGCCAGCAGAATCGGGGACAGGGCGTATTTT. This encodes CASRIGDRAYF.

This clonotype appeared many times. The chain recombines TRBV20-1 with TRBJ2-1, with 13 bases aligning to TRBD2. The germline CDR1 and CDR2 sequences are DFQATT and SNEGSKA (reference sequence). CDR3 length: 17 amino acids. V lost 0 bases and J lost 4; bases outside the gene matches: 6. Here the CDR3 reads CSARDWTSGSYYNEQFF. The CDR3, as DNA: TGCAGTGCTAGAGATTGGACTAGCGGGAGCTATTACAATGAGCAGTTCTTC.

This clonotype came up many times. The chain is built from TRBV20-1 and TRBJ1-5; weak D call: TRBD1 (5 bases). The CDR3 totals 15 residues. V shed 0 bases and J shed 3 bases, with 12 bases lying between them. The germline V gene encodes CDR1 DFQATT and CDR2 SNEGSKA (reference sequence). In DNA form, the CDR3 reads TGCAGTGCTAGAGATCCGAGGGGCGTCAATCAGCCCCAGCATTTT. This gives the protein CSARDPRGVNQPQHF.

This clonotype appeared a few times. The chain recombines TRBV6-1 with TRBJ1-3; no clear D gene. CDR1 and CDR2 (germline): MNHNS, SASEGT. The CDR3 length is 13 residues. V was clipped by 6 bases and J by 4 bases, with 10 bases between them. CDR3 region: CASRLVGGNTIYF. The CDR3 DNA is TGTGCCAGCAGATTGGTTGGCGGAAACACCATATATTTT.

The sample holds a few counts of this clonotype. The chain links TRBV7-2 to TRBJ2-3; D may be TRBD1 (6 bases). The CDR3 has 15 amino acids. Looked up from germline, CDR1 is SGHTA and CDR2 is FQGNSA. Trimming shortened V by 5 bases and J by 2 bases, and 14 bases separated the two germline ends. In DNA, the CDR3 is TGTGCCAGCAGCCCAGGGGTCTTTTTCACAGATACGCAGTATTTT. It codes for CASSPGVFFTDTQYF.